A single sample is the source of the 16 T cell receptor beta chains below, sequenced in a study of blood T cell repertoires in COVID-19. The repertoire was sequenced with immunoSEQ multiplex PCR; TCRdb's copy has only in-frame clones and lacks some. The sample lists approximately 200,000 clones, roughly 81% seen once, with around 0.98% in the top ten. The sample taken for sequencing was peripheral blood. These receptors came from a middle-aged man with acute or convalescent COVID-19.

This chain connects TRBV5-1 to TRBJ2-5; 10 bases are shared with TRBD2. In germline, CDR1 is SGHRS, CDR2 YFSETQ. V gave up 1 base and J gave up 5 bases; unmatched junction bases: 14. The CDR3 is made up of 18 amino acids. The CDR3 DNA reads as TGCGCCAGCAGCTTGAATTTAGCGGGGGGTCCCTTCTGGGAGACCCAGTACTTC. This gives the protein CASSLNLAGGPFWETQYF.

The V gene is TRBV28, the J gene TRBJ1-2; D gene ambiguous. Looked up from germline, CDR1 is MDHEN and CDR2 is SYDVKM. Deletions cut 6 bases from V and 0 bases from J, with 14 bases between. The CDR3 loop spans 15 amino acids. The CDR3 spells CASSLFEGPNYGYTF. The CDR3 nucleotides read TGTGCCAGCAGCCTTTTCGAGGGTCCTAACTATGGCTACACCTTC.

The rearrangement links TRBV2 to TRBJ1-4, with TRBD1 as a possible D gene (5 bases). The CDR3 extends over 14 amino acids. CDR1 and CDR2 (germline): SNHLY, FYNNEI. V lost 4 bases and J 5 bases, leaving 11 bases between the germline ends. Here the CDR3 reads CASSVGGKNEKLFF. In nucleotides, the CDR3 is TGTGCCAGCAGTGTTGGGGGGAAGAATGAAAAACTGTTTTTT. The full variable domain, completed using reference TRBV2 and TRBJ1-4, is EPEVTQTPSHQVTQMGQEVILRCVPISNHLYFYWYRQILGQKVEFLVSFYNNEISEKSEIFDDQFSVERPDGSNFTLKIRSTKLEDSAMYFCASSVGGKNEKLFFGSGTQLSVL.

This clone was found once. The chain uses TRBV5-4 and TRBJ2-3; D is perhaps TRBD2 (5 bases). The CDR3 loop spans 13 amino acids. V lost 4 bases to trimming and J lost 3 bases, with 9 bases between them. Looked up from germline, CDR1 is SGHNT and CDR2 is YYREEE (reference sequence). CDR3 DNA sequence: TGTGCCAGCAGCGTACGGGAAACAGATACGCAGTATTTT. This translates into CASSVRETDTQYF. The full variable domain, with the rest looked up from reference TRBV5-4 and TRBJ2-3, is ETGVTQSPTHLIKTRGQQVTLRCSSQSGHNTVSWYQQALGQGPQFIFQYYREEENGRGNFPPRFSGLQFPNYSSELNVNALELDDSALYLCASSVRETDTQYFGPGTRLTVL.

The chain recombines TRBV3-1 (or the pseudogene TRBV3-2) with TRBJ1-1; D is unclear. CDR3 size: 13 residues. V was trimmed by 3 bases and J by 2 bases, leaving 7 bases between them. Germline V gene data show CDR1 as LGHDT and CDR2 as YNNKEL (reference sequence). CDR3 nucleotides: TGTGCCAGCAGCCAGTCCCCAAACACTGAAGCTTTCTTT. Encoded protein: CASSQSPNTEAFF.

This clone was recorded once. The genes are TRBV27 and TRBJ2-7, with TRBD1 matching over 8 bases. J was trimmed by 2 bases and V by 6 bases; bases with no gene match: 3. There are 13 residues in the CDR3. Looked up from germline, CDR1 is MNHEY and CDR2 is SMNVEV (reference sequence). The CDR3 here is CASSWGQAYEQYF. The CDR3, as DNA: TGTGCCAGCAGCTGGGGACAGGCCTACGAGCAGTACTTC.

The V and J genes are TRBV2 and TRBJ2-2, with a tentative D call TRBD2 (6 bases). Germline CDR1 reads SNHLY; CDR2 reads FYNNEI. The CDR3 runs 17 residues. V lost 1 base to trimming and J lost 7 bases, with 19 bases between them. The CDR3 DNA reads TGTGCCAGCAGTGAAGTGGGGGACGGGGGAGAGAACGGGGAGCTGTTTTTT. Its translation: CASSEVGDGGENGELFF.

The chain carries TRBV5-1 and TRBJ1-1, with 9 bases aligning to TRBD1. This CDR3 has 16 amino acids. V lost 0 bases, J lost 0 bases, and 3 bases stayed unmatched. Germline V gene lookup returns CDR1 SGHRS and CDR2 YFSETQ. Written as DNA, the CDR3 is TGCGCCAGCAGCTTGGGGACAGGGGCAATGAACACTGAAGCTTTCTTT. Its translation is CASSLGTGAMNTEAFF.

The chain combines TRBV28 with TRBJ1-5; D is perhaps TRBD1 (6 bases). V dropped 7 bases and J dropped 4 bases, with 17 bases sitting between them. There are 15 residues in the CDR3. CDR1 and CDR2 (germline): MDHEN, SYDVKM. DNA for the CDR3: TGTGCCAGCATCCTACAGGGCCGAGGAAATCAGCCCCAGCATTTT. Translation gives CASILQGRGNQPQHF. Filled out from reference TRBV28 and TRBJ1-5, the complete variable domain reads DVKVTQSSRYLVKRTGEKVFLECVQDMDHENMFWYRQDPGLGLRLIYFSYDVKMKEKGDIPEGYSVSREKKERFSLILESASTNQTSMYLCASILQGRGNQPQHFGDGTRLSIL.

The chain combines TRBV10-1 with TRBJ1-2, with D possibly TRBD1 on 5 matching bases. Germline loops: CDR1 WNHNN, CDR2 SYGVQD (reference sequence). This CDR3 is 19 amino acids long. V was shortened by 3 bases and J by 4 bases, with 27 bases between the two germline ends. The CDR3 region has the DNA TGCGCCAGCAGTGACGGTGGGGGGACTAACAGGCGCCGGGGCTATGGCTACACCTTC. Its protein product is CASSDGGGTNRRRGYGYTF.

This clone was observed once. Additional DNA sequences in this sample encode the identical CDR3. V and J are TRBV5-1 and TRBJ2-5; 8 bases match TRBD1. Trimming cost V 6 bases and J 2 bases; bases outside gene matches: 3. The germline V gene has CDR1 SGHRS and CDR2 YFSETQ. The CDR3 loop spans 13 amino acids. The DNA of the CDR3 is TGCGCCAGCACCGGACAGGGACAAGAGACCCAGTACTTC. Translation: CASTGQGQETQYF.

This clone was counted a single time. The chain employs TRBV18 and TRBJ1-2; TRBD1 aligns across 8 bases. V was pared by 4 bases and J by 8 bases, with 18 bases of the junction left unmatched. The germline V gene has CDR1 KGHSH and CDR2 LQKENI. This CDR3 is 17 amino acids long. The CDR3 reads CASSLPQAGGAELGYTF. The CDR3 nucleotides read TGTGCCAGCTCACTACCACAGGCAGGGGGCGCAGAATTGGGCTACACCTTC. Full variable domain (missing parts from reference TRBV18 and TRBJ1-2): NAGVMQNPRHLVRRRGQEARLRCSPMKGHSHVYWYRQLPEEGLKFMVYLQKENIIDESGMPKERFSAEFPKEGPSILRIQQVVRGDSAAYFCASSLPQAGGAELGYTFGSGTRLTVV.

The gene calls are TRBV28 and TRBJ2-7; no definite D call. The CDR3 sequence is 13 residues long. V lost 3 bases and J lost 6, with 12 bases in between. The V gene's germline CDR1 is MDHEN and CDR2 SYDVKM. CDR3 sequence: CASSFRPRPEQYF. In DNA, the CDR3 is TGTGCCAGCAGTTTTCGGCCCAGGCCCGAGCAGTACTTC.

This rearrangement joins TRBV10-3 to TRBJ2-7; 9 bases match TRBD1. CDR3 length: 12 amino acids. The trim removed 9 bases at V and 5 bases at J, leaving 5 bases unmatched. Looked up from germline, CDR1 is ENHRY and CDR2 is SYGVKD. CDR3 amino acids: CAIGQGINEQYF. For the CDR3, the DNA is TGTGCCATTGGACAGGGGATCAACGAGCAGTACTTC.

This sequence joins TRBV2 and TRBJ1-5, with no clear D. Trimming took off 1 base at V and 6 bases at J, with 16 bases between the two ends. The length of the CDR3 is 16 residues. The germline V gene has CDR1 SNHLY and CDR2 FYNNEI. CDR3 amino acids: CASSEGLGLTGQPQHF. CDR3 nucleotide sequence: TGTGCCAGCAGTGAAGGACTCGGGTTAACGGGTCAGCCCCAGCATTTT.

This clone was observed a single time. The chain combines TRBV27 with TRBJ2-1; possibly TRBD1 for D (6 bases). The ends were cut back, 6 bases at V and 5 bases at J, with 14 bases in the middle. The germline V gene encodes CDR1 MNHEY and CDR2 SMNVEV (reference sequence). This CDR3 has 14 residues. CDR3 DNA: TGTGCCAGCAGGCATGGACAGACCGACAATGAGCAGTTCTTC. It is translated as CASRHGQTDNEQFF.